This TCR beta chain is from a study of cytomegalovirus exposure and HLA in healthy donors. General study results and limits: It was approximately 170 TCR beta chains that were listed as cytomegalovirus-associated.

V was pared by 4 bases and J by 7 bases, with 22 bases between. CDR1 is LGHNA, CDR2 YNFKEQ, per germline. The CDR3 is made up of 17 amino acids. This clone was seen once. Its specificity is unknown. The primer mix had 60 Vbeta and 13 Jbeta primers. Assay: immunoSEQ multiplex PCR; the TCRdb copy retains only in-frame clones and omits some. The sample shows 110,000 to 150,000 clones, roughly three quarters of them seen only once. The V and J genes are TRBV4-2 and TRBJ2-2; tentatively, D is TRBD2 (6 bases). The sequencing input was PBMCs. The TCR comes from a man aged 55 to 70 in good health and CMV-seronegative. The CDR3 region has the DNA TGTGCCAGCAGCCTTTCAGGAGACGGCGGGAAGGACGGGGAGCTGTTTTTT. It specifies CASSLSGDGGKDGELFF.